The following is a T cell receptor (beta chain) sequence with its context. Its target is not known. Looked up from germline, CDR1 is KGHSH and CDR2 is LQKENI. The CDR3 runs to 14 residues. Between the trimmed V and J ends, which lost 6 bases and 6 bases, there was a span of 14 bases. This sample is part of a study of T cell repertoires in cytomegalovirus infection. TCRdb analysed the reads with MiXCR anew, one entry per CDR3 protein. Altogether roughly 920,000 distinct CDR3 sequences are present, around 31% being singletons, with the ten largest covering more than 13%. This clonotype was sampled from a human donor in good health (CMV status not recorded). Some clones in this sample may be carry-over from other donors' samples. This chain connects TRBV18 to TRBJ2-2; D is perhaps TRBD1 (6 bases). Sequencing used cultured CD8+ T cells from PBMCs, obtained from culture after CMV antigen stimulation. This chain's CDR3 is CASSLTGTPGELFF. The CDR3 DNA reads TGTGCCAGCTCTCTCACCGGGACACCCGGGGAGCTGTTTTTT.